The 21 T cell receptor beta chains in this list originate from one sample, sequenced in a study of a mutant IDH1 vaccine in newly diagnosed glioma. TCRdb's copy holds only in-frame clones and misses some; the assay was immunoSEQ multiplex PCR. The sample lists roughly 48,000 clones, roughly nine tenths occurring once. Antigens of these TCRs are unknown. The time point: week 11, during vaccination. Each dose of the vaccine consisted of 300 ug of mutant IDH1 20-mer peptide, with topical imiquimod. The sequenced sample was PBMCs, obtained from a glioma patient whose treatment included an IDH1 peptide vaccine. The origin of the receptors is a man aged 50 or older with glioma.

The rearrangement joins TRBV10-3 to TRBJ2-1; D is unresolved. The CDR3 covers 13 residues. V dropped 2 bases and J dropped 4 bases, with 6 bases sitting between them. Germline CDR1 ENHRY, CDR2 SYGVKD. The CDR3 region has the DNA TGTGCCATCAGTGAGACTGGGTACAATGAGCAGTTCTTC. Translated, it gives CAISETGYNEQFF.

The chain recombines TRBV5-1 with TRBJ1-1, with 7 bases that match TRBD1. Germline CDR1 reads SGHRS; CDR2 reads YFSETQ. This CDR3 is 16 amino acids long. V lost 4 bases and J lost 0; bases outside the gene matches: 9. This CDR3 is CASSLRQTGLNTEAFF. CDR3 DNA: TGCGCCAGCAGCCTACGACAGACAGGGTTGAACACTGAAGCTTTCTTT.

V and J are TRBV5-1 and TRBJ1-5, with a tentative D call TRBD1 (5 bases). The germline CDR1 and CDR2 sequences are SGHRS and YFSETQ. CDR3 length: 15 residues. V was clipped by 2 bases and J by 2 bases, with 11 bases between them. The chain's CDR3 is CASSLQGAGNQPQHF. CDR3 nucleotide sequence: TGCGCCAGCAGCTTACAAGGGGCGGGCAATCAGCCCCAGCATTTT.

The chain recombines TRBV30 with TRBJ1-1; 8 bases agree with TRBD1. The CDR3 totals 14 residues. In germline, CDR1 is GTSNPN, CDR2 SVGIG (reference sequence). Trimming cost V 0 bases and J 3 bases; bases outside gene matches: 3. The CDR3 region has the DNA TGTGCCTGGAGTGTTTCACAGGGGGACACTGAAGCTTTCTTT. This encodes CAWSVSQGDTEAFF.

This clone was seen just once. This chain uses TRBV7-9 with TRBJ2-3; no clear D gene. Trimming pared 5 bases from V and 1 base from J, leaving 16 bases between. This CDR3 has 16 residues. CDR1 is SEHNR, CDR2 FQNEAQ, per germline (reference sequence). CDR3 region: CASSRPGPSRTDTQYF. DNA of the CDR3: TGTGCCAGCAGCCGCCCTGGTCCCTCCCGCACAGATACGCAGTATTTT.

This clone was counted between two and nine times. CDR3 bases: TGTGCCAGCAGTTTCACCGGCCGTGATCAGCCCCAGCATTTT. Translated: CASSFTGRDQPQHF. The chain couples TRBV6-6 to TRBJ1-5; D unclear. V lost 4 bases, J lost 5 bases, and 12 bases lay in between. This CDR3 spans 14 amino acids. Germline V gene data show CDR1 as MNHNY and CDR2 as SVGAGI (reference sequence).

The chain recombines TRBV7-6 with TRBJ1-2; D is perhaps TRBD1 (5 bases). Germline V CDR1 and CDR2: SGHVS, FNYEAQ. The CDR3 is 12 residues long. With 5 bases removed from V and 7 bases from J, the gap between germline ends came to 11 bases. The DNA for the CDR3 is TGTGCCAGCAGCCCGGGGGGGACTGGCTACACCTTC. Its protein is CASSPGGTGYTF.

The chain carries TRBV28 and TRBJ1-1; D might be TRBD1 (6 bases). This CDR3 has 13 amino acids. Looked up from germline, CDR1 is MDHEN and CDR2 is SYDVKM. V dropped 7 bases and J dropped 6 bases, with 15 bases sitting between them. DNA for the CDR3: TGTGCCAGCACCTACAGGGTCGGGGCTGAAGCTTTCTTT. Amino acids: CASTYRVGAEAFF. Complete variable domain (other parts from reference TRBV28 and TRBJ1-1): DVKVTQSSRYLVKRTGEKVFLECVQDMDHENMFWYRQDPGLGLRLIYFSYDVKMKEKGDIPEGYSVSREKKERFSLILESASTNQTSMYLCASTYRVGAEAFFGQGTRLTVV.

The V and J genes are TRBV6-5 and TRBJ2-3; 9 nucleotides align to TRBD2. Germline-derived CDR1 and CDR2 are MNHEY and SVGAGI. V trimming: 0 bases; J trimming: 4 bases; junction bases outside the gene matches: 5. The CDR3 contains 16 residues. CDR3 in amino acids: CASSYSREGRADTQYF. The CDR3, as DNA: TGTGCCAGCAGTTACTCGCGGGAGGGAAGGGCAGATACGCAGTATTTT.

This chain connects TRBV6-1 to TRBJ1-1; unclear D gene. The CDR3 spans 13 residues. Trimming pared 11 bases from V and 4 bases from J, leaving 17 bases between. Per germline, CDR1 MNHNS and CDR2 SASEGT. CDR3 protein: CAGSREGFTEAFF. CDR3 nucleotide sequence: TGTGCCGGGTCGAGGGAGGGATTCACTGAAGCTTTCTTT.

This chain joins TRBV4-1 and TRBJ2-1, with 9 bases aligning to TRBD2. V shed 1 base and J 3 bases; nucleotides not matched to a gene: 16. The CDR3 is 20 amino acids. The germline CDR1 and CDR2 sequences are MGHRA and YSYEKL. Here the CDR3 DNA reads TGCGCCAGCAGCCAAGGAGGTCTAGCGGGGACCCTAAACCTCTACAATGAGCAGTTCTTC. Encoded protein: CASSQGGLAGTLNLYNEQFF.

The chain recombines TRBV19 with TRBJ1-5, with D possibly being TRBD1 (5 bases). CDR1 is LNHDA and CDR2 is SQIVND in the germline V gene (reference sequence). The V and J ends lost 5 bases and 6 bases respectively, with 17 bases between them. This CDR3 has 15 amino acids. The CDR3 bases are TGTGCCAGTAGTTCCAGGGCTGGGGGGAGTCAGCCCCAGCATTTT. It yields the protein CASSSRAGGSQPQHF.

The J gene is TRBJ1-5, the V gene TRBV4-1; no reliable D call. The V end lost 1 base, the J end lost 4 bases, and 20 bases lay between the germline ends. The germline gives CDR1 MGHRA, CDR2 YSYEKL. CDR3 length: 18 residues. CDR3 amino acids: CASSQGISADNINQPQHF. The CDR3 DNA is TGCGCCAGCAGCCAAGGGATAAGTGCAGACAACATTAATCAGCCCCAGCATTTT.

This rearrangement joins TRBV27 to TRBJ1-6; D ambiguous. Germline-derived CDR1 and CDR2 are MNHEY and SMNVEV (reference sequence). V lost 6 bases to trimming and J lost 6 bases, with 12 bases between them. This CDR3 has 14 amino acids. For the CDR3, the DNA is TGTGCCAGCAGAGGGAACTCAATTAATTCACCCCTCCACTTT. Protein: CASRGNSINSPLHF.

The rearrangement joins TRBV11-2 to TRBJ2-7, with D perhaps TRBD2 (6 bases). V was shortened by 2 bases and J by 3 bases, with 17 bases between the two germline ends. This CDR3 contains 16 residues. The germline gives CDR1 SGHAT, CDR2 FQNNGV. CDR3 amino acids: CASSLRGRGESYEQYF. Here the CDR3 DNA reads TGTGCCAGCAGCTTAAGGGGACGCGGGGAGAGCTACGAGCAGTACTTC. Full variable domain (outside the CDR3, taken from reference TRBV11-2 and TRBJ2-7): EAGVAQSPRYKIIEKRQSVAFWCNPISGHATLYWYQQILGQGPKLLIQFQNNGVVDDSQLPKDRFSAERLKGVDSTLKIQPAKLEDSAVYLCASSLRGRGESYEQYFGPGTRLTVT.

The gene calls are TRBV20-1 and TRBJ2-1; TRBD1 or TRBD2 may be the D gene (6 bases each). Trimming shortened V by 6 bases and J by 9 bases, and 12 bases separated the two germline ends. This CDR3 has 11 residues. In germline, CDR1 is DFQATT, CDR2 SNEGSKA (reference sequence). CDR3 DNA: TGCAGTGCACTCGGGGGCGGTGAGCAGTTCTTC. Amino acid sequence: CSALGGGEQFF.

The rearrangement joins TRBV14 to TRBJ2-1; D gene ambiguous. V was shortened by 0 bases and J by 8 bases, with 5 bases between the two germline ends. CDR1 and CDR2 from the germline V gene are SGHDN and FVKESK. The CDR3 runs 12 residues. The CDR3 reads CASSQDFDEQFF. DNA of the CDR3: TGTGCCAGCAGCCAAGACTTCGATGAGCAGTTCTTC.

This clone was counted once. This chain uses TRBV6-6 with TRBJ2-1; 15 bases align to TRBD2. V shed 6 bases and J 8 bases; nucleotides not matched to a gene: 5. The germline V gene has CDR1 MNHNY and CDR2 SVGAGI (reference sequence). The CDR3 spans 15 residues. CDR3 nucleotides: TGTGCCAGCAGCCGCGGACTAGCGGGGGGGGATGAGCAGTTCTTC. Translated: CASSRGLAGGDEQFF.

J is TRBJ2-5 and V is TRBV5-1, with TRBD2 matching over 8 bases. From germline, CDR1 is SGHRS and CDR2 YFSETQ. The length of the CDR3 is 13 residues. The trim removed 4 bases at V and 5 bases at J, leaving 4 bases unmatched. Here the CDR3 DNA reads TGCGCCAGCAGCCTCGGGGGGGCTGAGACCCAGTACTTC. It encodes CASSLGGAETQYF.

The chain employs TRBV4-3 and TRBJ2-2; 8 bases align to TRBD2. J was trimmed by 7 bases and V by 1 base; bases with no gene match: 17. CDR1 and CDR2 (germline): LGHNA, YSLEER. This CDR3 comprises 19 residues. Here the CDR3 DNA reads TGCGCCAGCAGCCAAGTCGGAGGCTGGGTAGCGGGGCTCGGCGGGGAGCTGTTTTTT. Its protein product is CASSQVGGWVAGLGGELFF.

The rearrangement links TRBV29-1 to TRBJ2-3; weak D call: TRBD1 (6 bases). Per germline, CDR1 SQVTM and CDR2 ANQGSEA. The V end lost 4 bases, the J end lost 2 bases, and 10 bases lay between the germline ends. The CDR3 contains 13 residues. CDR3 region: CSVVTGNTDTQYF. CDR3 DNA sequence: TGCAGCGTTGTGACAGGCAACACAGATACGCAGTATTTT.